These T cell receptor beta chains were read from a single sample in a study of a mutant IDH1 vaccine in newly diagnosed glioma. Only in-frame clones appear in the TCRdb table, and some are missing; sequencing was by immunoSEQ multiplex PCR. The sample has approximately 70,000 clones, 70% to 90% seen once; the top ten hold 2.5% to 3.5%. The specimen was PBMCs, collected from a glioma patient treated with radiotherapy, temozolomide or both. These receptors all stem from a man aged 30-40 years with glioma. Both conserved end residues are trimmed from each CDR3. Fields, in order: V gene, J gene, CDR3 protein.

v_gene: TRBV30
j_gene: TRBJ1-2
CDR3aa: AWSVDLGYT

v_gene: TRBV15
j_gene: TRBJ2-2
CDR3aa: ATSNRKNRVPGELF

v_gene: TRBV5-1
j_gene: TRBJ2-7
CDR3aa: ASSLTGTGTYEQY

v_gene: TRBV5-1
j_gene: TRBJ2-2
CDR3aa: ASSLATQGNTGELF

v_gene: TRBV18
j_gene: TRBJ2-7
CDR3aa: ASSPSDYEQY

v_gene: TRBV5-1
j_gene: TRBJ1-5
CDR3aa: ASSLAGRTNQPQH

v_gene: TRBV7-7
j_gene: TRBJ2-5
CDR3aa: ASSSMGETQY

v_gene: TRBV16
j_gene: TRBJ2-3
CDR3aa: ASSNSRLADTQY

v_gene: TRBV10-3
j_gene: TRBJ2-7
CDR3aa: AISVHSYEQY

v_gene: TRBV10-3
j_gene: TRBJ2-6
CDR3aa: AISEDRDSSGANVLT

v_gene: TRBV6-4
j_gene: TRBJ1-5
CDR3aa: ASSGGSNQPQH

v_gene: TRBV13
j_gene: TRBJ2-7
CDR3aa: ASSFGTGGNEQY

v_gene: TRBV5-1
j_gene: TRBJ1-4
CDR3aa: ASSLGGSNPKLF

v_gene: TRBV9
j_gene: TRBJ2-3
CDR3aa: ASSAARGWTSTDTQY

v_gene: TRBV5-1
j_gene: TRBJ1-2
CDR3aa: ASSLADKGGFYGYT

v_gene: TRBV11-2
j_gene: TRBJ2-3
CDR3aa: ASSQTGLAGGLATDTQY

v_gene: TRBV6-5
j_gene: TRBJ2-2
CDR3aa: ASSLLFRGTGELF

v_gene: TRBV7-9
j_gene: TRBJ1-2
CDR3aa: ASSLKGGTGYGYT

v_gene: TRBV5-5
j_gene: TRBJ1-5
CDR3aa: ASSLEEDSNQPQH

v_gene: TRBV19
j_gene: TRBJ2-1
CDR3aa: ASSIDAGQGHYNEQF

v_gene: TRBV5-4
j_gene: .
CDR3aa: ASSLRSLAGGPAYEQY

v_gene: TRBV9
j_gene: TRBJ2-1
CDR3aa: ASSRAESYNEQF

v_gene: TRBV5-4
j_gene: TRBJ2-5
CDR3aa: ASSFLAGSQETQY

v_gene: TRBV29-1
j_gene: TRBJ2-3
CDR3aa: SVARTGGETDTQY

v_gene: TRBV15
j_gene: TRBJ2-5
CDR3aa: ATSRKGYQETQY

v_gene: TRBV4-1
j_gene: TRBJ2-3
CDR3aa: ASSPQVGLTDTQY

v_gene: TRBV29-1
j_gene: TRBJ2-2
CDR3aa: SVRREGQNTGELF

v_gene: TRBV18
j_gene: TRBJ1-4
CDR3aa: ASSPQYGGVNEKLF

v_gene: TRBV11-2
j_gene: TRBJ1-2
CDR3aa: ASTPAGRNYGYT

v_gene: TRBV6-5
j_gene: TRBJ1-6
CDR3aa: ASRNRGDNNSPLH

v_gene: TRBV19
j_gene: TRBJ1-3
CDR3aa: ASGTPRSGNTIY

v_gene: TRBV7-9
j_gene: TRBJ2-5
CDR3aa: ASSLKRTKETQY

v_gene: TRBV2
j_gene: TRBJ1-3
CDR3aa: ASSEPGQGFAGNTIY

v_gene: TRBV28
j_gene: TRBJ1-1
CDR3aa: ASNLQGSEAF

v_gene: TRBV10-3
j_gene: TRBJ1-5
CDR3aa: AMGTGFNQPQH

v_gene: TRBV5-1
j_gene: TRBJ1-1
CDR3aa: ASSLDQVPNTEAF

v_gene: TRBV7-8
j_gene: TRBJ2-5
CDR3aa: ASSSEGLAVETQY

v_gene: TRBV7-2
j_gene: TRBJ2-1
CDR3aa: ASSSSAGIVRNEQF

v_gene: TRBV2
j_gene: TRBJ2-7
CDR3aa: ASSGGQSYEQY

v_gene: TRBV5-6
j_gene: TRBJ2-7
CDR3aa: ASSFNSGGALYEQY

v_gene: TRBV29-1
j_gene: .
CDR3aa: SVEDRAYEQY

v_gene: TRBV9
j_gene: TRBJ1-1
CDR3aa: ASSVTGALNTEAF

v_gene: TRBV6-1
j_gene: TRBJ1-1
CDR3aa: ASDERGTEAF

v_gene: TRBV13
j_gene: TRBJ1-1
CDR3aa: ASGEGEGTEAF

v_gene: TRBV19
j_gene: TRBJ1-6
CDR3aa: ASSIRGNSPLH

v_gene: TRBV4-1
j_gene: TRBJ1-2
CDR3aa: ASSQYSVMKTGRNYGYT

v_gene: TRBV11-2
j_gene: TRBJ1-6
CDR3aa: ASSVPGTVSSPLH

v_gene: TRBV4-1
j_gene: TRBJ2-6
CDR3aa: ASSQRVVGANVLT

v_gene: TRBV18
j_gene: TRBJ2-1
CDR3aa: ASSPPLGLAGGLSSYNEQF

v_gene: TRBV15
j_gene: TRBJ1-2
CDR3aa: ATSRGDSLNYGYT

v_gene: TRBV5-1
j_gene: TRBJ1-6
CDR3aa: ASSPDIGNSPLH